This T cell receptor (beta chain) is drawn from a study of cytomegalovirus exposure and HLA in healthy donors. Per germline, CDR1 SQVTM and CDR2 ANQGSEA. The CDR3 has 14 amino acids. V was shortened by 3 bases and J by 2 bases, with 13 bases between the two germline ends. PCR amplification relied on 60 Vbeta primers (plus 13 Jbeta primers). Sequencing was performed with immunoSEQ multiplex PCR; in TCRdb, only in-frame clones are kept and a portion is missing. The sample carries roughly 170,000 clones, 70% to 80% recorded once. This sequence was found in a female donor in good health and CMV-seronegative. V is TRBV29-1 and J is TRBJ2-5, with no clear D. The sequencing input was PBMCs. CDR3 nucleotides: TGCAGCGTTGAGGTTTTCCGCAGTCAAGAGACCCAGTACTTC. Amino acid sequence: CSVEVFRSQETQYF. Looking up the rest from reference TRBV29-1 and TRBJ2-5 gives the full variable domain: SAVISQKPSRDICQRGTSLTIQCQVDSQVTMMFWYRQQPGQSLTLIATANQGSEATYESGFVIDKFPISRPNLTFSTLTVSNMSPEDSSIYLCSVEVFRSQETQYFGPGTRLLVL.